Included here is one T cell receptor (beta chain) sequence, with context. The data were taken from a study of control samples from healthy donors and cancer patients. Clones were sequenced by immunoSEQ multiplex PCR, and TCRdb holds only the in-frame ones, with some missing. The sample records 95,000 to 150,000 clones, about 89% being singletons. The CDR3 has 15 amino acids. Trimming took off 4 bases at V and 5 bases at J, with 17 bases between the two ends. In germline, CDR1 is SGHVS, CDR2 FNYEAQ. Sequenced material: blood. J is TRBJ2-5 and V is TRBV7-6; the D gene is possibly TRBD2 (5 bases). The clonotype originates from a woman aged 18-29 years in good health. The CDR3 nucleotides read TGTGCCAGCAGCTATAGTTGGGAGAGGAGGGAGACCCAGTACTTC. Translated, it gives CASSYSWERRETQYF. Drawing the rest from reference TRBV7-6 and TRBJ2-5, the complete variable domain is GAGVSQSPRYKVTKRGQDVALRCDPISGHVSLYWYRQALGQGPEFLTYFNYEAQQDKSGLPNDRFSAERPEGSISTLTIQRTEQRDSAMYRCASSYSWERRETQYFGPGTRLLVL.